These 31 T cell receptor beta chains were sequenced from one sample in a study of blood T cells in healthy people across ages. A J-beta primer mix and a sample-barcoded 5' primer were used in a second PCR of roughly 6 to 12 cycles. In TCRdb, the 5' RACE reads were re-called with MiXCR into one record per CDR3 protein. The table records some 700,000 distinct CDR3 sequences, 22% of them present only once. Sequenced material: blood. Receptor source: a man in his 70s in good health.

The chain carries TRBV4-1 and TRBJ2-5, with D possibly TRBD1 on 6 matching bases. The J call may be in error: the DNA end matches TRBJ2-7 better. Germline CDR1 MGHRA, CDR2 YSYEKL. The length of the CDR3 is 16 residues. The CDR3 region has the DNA TGCGCCAGCAGCCAAGAACTAAACAGGGTCTTCCACGAGCAGTACGTC. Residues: CASSQELNRVFHEQYV.

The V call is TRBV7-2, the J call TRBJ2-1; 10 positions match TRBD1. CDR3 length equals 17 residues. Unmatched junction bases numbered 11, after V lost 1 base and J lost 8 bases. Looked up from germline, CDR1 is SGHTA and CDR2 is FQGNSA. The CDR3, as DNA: TGTGCCAGCAGCTTAGAGAGACCGGGACAGGGGTCCGATGAGCAGTTCTTC. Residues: CASSLERPGQGSDEQFF.

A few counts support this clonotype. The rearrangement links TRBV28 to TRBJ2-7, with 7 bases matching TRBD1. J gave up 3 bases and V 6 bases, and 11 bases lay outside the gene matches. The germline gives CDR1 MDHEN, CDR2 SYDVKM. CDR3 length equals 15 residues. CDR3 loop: CASSSGGVDVYEQYF. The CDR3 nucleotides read TGTGCCAGCAGCTCAGGGGGAGTTGACGTCTACGAGCAGTACTTC.

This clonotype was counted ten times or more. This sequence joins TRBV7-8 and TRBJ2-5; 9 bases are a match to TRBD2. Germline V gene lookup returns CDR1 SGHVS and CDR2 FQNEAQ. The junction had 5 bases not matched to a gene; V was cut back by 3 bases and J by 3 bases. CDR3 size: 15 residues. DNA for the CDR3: TGTGCCAGCAGCTTGTTAGCGGGGGCTAAAGAGACCCAGTACTTC. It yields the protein CASSLLAGAKETQYF.

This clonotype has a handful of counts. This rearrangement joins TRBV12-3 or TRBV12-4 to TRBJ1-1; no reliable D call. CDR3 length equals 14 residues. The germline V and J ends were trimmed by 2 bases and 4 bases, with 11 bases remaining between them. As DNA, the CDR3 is TGTGCCAGCAGTTTAAAGCAGGTTGGCACTGAAGCTTTCTTT. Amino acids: CASSLKQVGTEAFF.

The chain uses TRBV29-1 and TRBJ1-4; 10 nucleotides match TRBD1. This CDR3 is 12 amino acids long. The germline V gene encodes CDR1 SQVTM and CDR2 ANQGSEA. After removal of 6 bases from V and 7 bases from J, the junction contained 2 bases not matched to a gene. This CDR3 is CSVRDRGEKLFF. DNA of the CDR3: TGCAGCGTCCGGGACAGGGGTGAAAAACTGTTTTTT.

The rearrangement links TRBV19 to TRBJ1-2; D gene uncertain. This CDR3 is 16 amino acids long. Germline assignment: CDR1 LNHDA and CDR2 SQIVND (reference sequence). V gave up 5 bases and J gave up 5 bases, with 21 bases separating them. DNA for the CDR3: TGTGCCAGTAGTTCAAGCCCCGGGATTGGCGGTTATGGCTACACCTTC. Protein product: CASSSSPGIGGYGYTF.

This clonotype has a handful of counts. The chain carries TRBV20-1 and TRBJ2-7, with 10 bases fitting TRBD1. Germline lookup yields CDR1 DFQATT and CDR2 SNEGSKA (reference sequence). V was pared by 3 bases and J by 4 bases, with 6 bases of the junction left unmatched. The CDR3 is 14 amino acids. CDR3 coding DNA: TGCAGTGCTAGGGGGGACAGGGGAATTTACGAGCAGTACTTC. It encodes CSARGDRGIYEQYF.

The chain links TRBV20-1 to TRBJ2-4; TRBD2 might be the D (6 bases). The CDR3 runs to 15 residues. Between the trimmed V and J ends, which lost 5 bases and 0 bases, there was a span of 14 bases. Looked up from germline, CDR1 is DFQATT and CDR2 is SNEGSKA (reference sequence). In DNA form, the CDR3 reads TGCAGTGCTGAGGAGGGCTATCTAGCCAAAAACATTCAGTACTTC. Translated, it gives CSAEEGYLAKNIQYF.

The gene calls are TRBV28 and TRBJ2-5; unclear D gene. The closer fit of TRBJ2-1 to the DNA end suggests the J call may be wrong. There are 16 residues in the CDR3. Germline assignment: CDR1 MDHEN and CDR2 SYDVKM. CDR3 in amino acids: CASRGVDGTSLNEQFF. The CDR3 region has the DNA TGTGCCAGCAGGGGCGTGGATGGCACATCTTTGAATGAGCAGTTCTTC.

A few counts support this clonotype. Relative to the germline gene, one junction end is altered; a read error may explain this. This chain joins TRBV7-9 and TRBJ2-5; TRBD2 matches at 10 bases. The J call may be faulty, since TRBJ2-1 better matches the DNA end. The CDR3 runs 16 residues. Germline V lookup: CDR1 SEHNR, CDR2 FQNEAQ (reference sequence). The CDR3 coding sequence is TGTGCCAGCGGCGATGTGGCTAGCGGGAGAGTTAATGGGCAGTTCTTC. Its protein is CASGDVASGRVNGQFF.

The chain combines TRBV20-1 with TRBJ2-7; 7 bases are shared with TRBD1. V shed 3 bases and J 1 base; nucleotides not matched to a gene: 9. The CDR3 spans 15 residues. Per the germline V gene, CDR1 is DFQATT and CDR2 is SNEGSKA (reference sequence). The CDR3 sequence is CSASSGQALSYEQYF. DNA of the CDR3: TGCAGTGCTAGTAGTGGACAGGCCCTTTCCTACGAGCAGTACTTC.

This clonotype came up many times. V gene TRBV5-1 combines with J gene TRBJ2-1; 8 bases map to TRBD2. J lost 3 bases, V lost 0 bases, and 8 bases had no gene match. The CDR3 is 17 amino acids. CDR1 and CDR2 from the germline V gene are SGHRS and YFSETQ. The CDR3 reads CASSLAVGTSDYNEQFF. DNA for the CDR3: TGCGCCAGCAGCTTGGCGGTGGGGACTAGTGACTACAATGAGCAGTTCTTC. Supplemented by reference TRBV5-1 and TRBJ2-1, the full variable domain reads KAGVTQTPRYLIKTRGQQVTLSCSPISGHRSVSWYQQTPGQGLQFLFEYFSETQRNKGNFPGRFSGRQFSNSRSEMNVSTLELGDSALYLCASSLAVGTSDYNEQFFGPGTRLTVL.

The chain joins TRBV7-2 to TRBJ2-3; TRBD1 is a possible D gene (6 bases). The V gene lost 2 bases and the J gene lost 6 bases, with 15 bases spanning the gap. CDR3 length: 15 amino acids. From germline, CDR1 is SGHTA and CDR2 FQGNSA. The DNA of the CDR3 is TGTGCCAGCAGCTTATCCCCCAGGGGCTTTGATACGCAGTATTTT. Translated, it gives CASSLSPRGFDTQYF.

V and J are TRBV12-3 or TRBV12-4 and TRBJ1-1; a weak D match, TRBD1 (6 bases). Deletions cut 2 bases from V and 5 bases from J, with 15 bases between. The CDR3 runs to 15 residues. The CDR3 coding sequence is TGTGCCAGCAGTTTATTGGGGGGGGCGAAGACTGAAGCTTTCTTT. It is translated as CASSLLGGAKTEAFF.

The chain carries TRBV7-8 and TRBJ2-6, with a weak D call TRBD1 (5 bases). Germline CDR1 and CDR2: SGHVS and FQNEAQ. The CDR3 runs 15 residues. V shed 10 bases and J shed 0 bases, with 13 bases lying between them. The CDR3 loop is CATGSPTSGANVLTF. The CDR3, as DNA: TGTGCCACAGGGTCCCCCACCTCTGGGGCCAACGTCCTGACTTTC.

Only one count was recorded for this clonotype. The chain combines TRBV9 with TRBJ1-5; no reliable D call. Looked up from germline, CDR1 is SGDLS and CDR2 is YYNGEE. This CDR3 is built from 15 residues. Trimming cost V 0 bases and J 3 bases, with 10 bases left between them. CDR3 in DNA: TGTGCCAGCAGCGTAGACGGAACCTCCAATCAGCCCCAGCATTTT. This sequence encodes CASSVDGTSNQPQHF.

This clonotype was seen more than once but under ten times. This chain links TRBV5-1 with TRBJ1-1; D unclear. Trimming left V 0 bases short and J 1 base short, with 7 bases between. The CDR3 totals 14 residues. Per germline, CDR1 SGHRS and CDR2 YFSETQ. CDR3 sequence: CASSLDLSNTEAFF. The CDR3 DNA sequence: TGCGCCAGCAGCTTGGATCTATCGAACACTGAAGCTTTCTTT.

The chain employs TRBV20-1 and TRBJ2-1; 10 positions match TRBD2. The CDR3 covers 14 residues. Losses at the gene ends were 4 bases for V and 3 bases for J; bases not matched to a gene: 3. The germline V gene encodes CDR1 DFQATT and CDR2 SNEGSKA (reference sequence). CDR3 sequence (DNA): TGCAGTGCTAAGCGGGGGGGCGACTACAATGAGCAGTTCTTC. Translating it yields CSAKRGGDYNEQFF.

Written as DNA, the CDR3 is TGTGCCAGCAGTTTCGGGGGGCGGGCGAATGGCTACACCTTC. This translates into CASSFGGRANGYTF. This chain joins TRBV12-3 or TRBV12-4 and TRBJ1-2; possible D gene TRBD1, 6 bases. The CDR3 loop spans 14 amino acids. The V end was cut by 3 bases, the J end by 6 bases, with 14 bases between.

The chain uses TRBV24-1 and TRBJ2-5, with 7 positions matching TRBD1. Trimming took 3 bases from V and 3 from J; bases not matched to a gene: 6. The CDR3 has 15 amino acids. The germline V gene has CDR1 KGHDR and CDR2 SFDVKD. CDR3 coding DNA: TGTGCCACCAGTGATAAACAGGGGAGCAAAGAGACCCAGTACTTC. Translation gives CATSDKQGSKETQYF.

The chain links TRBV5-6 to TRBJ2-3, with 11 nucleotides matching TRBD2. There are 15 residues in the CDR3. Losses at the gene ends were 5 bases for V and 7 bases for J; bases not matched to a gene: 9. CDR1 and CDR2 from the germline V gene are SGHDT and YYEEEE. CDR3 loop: CASRLLAGGVHTQYF. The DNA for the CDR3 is TGTGCCAGCAGATTGCTAGCGGGGGGAGTTCATACGCAGTATTTT.

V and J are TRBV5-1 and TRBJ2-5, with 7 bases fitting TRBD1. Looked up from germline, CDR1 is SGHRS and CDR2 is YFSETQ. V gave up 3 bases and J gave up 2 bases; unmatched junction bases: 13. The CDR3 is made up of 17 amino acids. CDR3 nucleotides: TGCGCCAGCAGCTCCAAAGCCCCGGGACAGTTACAAGAGACCCAGTACTTC. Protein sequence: CASSSKAPGQLQETQYF.

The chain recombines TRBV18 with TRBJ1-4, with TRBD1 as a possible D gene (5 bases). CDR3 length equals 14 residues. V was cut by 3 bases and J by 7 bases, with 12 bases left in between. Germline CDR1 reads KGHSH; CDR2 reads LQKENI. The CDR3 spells CASSPSGLGEKLFF. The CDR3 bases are TGTGCCAGCTCACCGTCGGGACTCGGTGAAAAACTGTTTTTT.

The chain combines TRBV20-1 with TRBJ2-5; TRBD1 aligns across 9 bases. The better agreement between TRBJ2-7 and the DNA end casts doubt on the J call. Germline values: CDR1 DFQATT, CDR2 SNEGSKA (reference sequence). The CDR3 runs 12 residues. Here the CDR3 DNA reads TGCAGTGCTAAGGGACAGGGCTACGAGCAGTACGTC. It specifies CSAKGQGYEQYV.

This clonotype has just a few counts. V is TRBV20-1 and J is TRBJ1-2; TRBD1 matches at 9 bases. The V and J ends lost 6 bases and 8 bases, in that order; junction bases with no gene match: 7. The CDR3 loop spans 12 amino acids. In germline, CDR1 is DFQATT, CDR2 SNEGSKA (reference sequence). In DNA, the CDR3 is TGCAGTGCCGGACAGGGGATCAAGGGCTACACCTTC. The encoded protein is CSAGQGIKGYTF.

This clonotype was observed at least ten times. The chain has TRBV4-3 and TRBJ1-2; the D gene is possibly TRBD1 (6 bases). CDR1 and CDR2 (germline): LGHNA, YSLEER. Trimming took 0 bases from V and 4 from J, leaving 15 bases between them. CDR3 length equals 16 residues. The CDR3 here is CASSQDWGGGGYGYTF. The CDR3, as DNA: TGCGCCAGCAGCCAAGATTGGGGGGGGGGCGGCTATGGCTACACCTTC.

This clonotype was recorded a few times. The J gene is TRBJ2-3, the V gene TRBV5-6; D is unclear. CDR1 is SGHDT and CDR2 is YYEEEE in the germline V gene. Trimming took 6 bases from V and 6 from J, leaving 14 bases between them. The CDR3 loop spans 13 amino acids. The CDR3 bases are TGTGCCAGCACCCCGGGTATGGGGGATACGCAGTATTTT. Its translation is CASTPGMGDTQYF.

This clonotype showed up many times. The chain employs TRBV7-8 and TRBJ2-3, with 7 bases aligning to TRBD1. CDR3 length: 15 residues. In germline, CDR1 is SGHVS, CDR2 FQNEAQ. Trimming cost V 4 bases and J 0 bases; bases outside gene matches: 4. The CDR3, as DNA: TGTGCCAGCAGCTCCCGGGACAGAAGCACAGATACGCAGTATTTT. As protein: CASSSRDRSTDTQYF. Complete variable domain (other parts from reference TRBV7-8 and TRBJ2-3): GAGVSQSPRYKVAKRGQDVALRCDPISGHVSLFWYQQALGQGPEFLTYFQNEAQLDKSGLPSDRFFAERPEGSVSTLKIQRTQQEDSAVYLCASSSRDRSTDTQYFGPGTRLTVL.

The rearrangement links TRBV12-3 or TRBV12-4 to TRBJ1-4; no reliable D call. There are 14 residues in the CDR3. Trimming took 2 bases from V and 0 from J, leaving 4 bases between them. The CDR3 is CASSLRSTNEKLFF. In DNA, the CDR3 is TGTGCCAGCAGTTTACGGTCAACTAATGAAAAACTGTTTTTT.

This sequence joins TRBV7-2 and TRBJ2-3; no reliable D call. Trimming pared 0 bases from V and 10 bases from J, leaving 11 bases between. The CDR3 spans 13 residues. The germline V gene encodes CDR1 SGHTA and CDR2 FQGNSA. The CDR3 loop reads CASSLALSISQYF. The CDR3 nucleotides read TGTGCCAGCAGCTTAGCCCTCTCAATTTCGCAGTATTTT.